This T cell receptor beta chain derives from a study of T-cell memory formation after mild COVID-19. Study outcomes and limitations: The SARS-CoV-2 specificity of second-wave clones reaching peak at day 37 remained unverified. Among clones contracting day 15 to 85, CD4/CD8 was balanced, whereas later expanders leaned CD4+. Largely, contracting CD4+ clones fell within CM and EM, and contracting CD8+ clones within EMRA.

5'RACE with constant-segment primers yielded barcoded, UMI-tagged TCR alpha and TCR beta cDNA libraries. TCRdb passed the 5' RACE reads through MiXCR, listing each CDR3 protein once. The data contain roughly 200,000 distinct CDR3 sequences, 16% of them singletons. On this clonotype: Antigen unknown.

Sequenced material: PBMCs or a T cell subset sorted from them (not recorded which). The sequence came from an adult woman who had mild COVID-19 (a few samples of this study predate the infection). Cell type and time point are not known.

This CDR3 is CASSPLGNQPQHF. CDR3 DNA sequence: TGTGCCAGCAGCCCCCTGGGCAATCAGCCCCAGCATTTT. The V and J genes are TRBV7-9 and TRBJ1-5; D call uncertain. V was shortened by 5 bases and J by 2 bases, with 7 bases between the two germline ends. CDR1 is SEHNR and CDR2 is FQNEAQ in the germline V gene (reference sequence). CDR3 length equals 13 residues.